This T cell receptor (beta chain) comes out of a study of blood T cells in healthy people across ages. The amount of total RNA extracted per sample was at least 5.5 micrograms. Then a second PCR, running about 6 to 12 cycles, was carried out with a sample-barcoded 5' primer and a J-beta primer mix. At least 2.5 million CDR3-containing paired-end reads were obtained per sample. MiXCR, run by TCRdb on the 5' RACE reads, gives a single entry per CDR3 protein. The profile shows 700,000 or so distinct CDR3 sequences, roughly 20% of them singletons. This CDR3 has 12 amino acids. The germline gives CDR1 SEHNR, CDR2 FQNEAQ (reference sequence). Trimming left V 3 bases short and J 4 bases short, with 6 bases between.

The chain links TRBV7-9 to TRBJ1-2; D gene ambiguous. The sequenced material came from blood. This sequence originates from a man between 70 and 80 years old in good health. CDR3 amino acids: CASSFYSYGYTF. In nucleotides, the CDR3 is TGTGCCAGCAGCTTTTACTCCTATGGCTACACCTTC.